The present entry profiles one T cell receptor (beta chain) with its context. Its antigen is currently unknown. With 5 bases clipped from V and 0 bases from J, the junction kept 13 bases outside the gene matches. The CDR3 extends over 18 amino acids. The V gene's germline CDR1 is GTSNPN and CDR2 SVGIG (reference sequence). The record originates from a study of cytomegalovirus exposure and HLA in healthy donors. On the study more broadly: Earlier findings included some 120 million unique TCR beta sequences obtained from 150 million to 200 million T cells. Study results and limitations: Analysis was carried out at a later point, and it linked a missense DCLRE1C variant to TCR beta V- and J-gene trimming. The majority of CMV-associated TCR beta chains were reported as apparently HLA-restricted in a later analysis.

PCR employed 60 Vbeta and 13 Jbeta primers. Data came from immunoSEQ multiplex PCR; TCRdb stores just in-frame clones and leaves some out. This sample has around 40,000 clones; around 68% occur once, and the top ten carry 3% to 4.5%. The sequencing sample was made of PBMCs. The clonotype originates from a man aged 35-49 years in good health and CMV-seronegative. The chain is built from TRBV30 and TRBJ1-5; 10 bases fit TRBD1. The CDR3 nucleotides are TGTGCCTGGTCTTCCGGGACAGGGGCCTCTTATAGCAATCAGCCCCAGCATTTT. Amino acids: CAWSSGTGASYSNQPQHF. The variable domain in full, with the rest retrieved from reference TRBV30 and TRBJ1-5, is SQTIHQWPATLVQPVGSPLSLECTVEGTSNPNLYWYRQAAGRGLQLLFYSVGIGQISSEVPQNLSASRPQDRQFILSSKKLLLSDSGFYLCAWSSGTGASYSNQPQHFGDGTRLSIL.